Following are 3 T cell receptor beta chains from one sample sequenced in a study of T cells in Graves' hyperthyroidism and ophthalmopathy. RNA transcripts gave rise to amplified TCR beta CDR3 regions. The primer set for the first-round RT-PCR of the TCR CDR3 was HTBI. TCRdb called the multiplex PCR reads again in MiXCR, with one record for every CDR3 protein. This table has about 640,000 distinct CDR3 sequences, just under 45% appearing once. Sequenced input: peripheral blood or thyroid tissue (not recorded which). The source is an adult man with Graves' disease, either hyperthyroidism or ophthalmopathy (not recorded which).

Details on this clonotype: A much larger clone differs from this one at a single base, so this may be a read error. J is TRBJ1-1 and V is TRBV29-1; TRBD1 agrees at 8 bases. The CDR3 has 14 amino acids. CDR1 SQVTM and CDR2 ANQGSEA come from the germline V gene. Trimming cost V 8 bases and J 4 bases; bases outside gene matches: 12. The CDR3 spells CSTSGTGGSTEAFF. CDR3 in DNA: TGCAGCACCAGTGGGACAGGTGGGAGCACTGAAGCTTTCTTT.

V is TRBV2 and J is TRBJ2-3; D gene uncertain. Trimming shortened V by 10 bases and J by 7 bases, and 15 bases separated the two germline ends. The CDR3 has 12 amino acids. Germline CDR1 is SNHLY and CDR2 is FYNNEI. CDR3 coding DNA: TGTGCCACCAACTCGCAGAGGTATACGCAGTATTTT. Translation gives CATNSQRYTQYF. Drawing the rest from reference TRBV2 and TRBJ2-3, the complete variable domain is EPEVTQTPSHQVTQMGQEVILRCVPISNHLYFYWYRQILGQKVEFLVSFYNNEISEKSEIFDDQFSVERPDGSNFTLKIRSTKLEDSAMYFCATNSQRYTQYFGPGTRLTVL.

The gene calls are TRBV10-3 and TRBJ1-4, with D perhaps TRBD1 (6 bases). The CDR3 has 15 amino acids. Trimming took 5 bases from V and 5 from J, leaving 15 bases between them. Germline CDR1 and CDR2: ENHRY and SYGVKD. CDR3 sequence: CAISHDRPQNEKLFF. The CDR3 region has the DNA TGTGCCATCAGTCACGACAGGCCTCAGAATGAAAAACTGTTTTTT.